These T cell receptor beta chains were read from a single sample in a study of cytomegalovirus exposure and HLA in healthy donors. Repertoires were generated with immunoSEQ multiplex PCR, while TCRdb's copy carries only in-frame clones and drops some. Among approximately 98,000 clones listed, approximately 85% were seen once. The sequencing input was PBMCs. These receptors were taken from a woman under 30 in good health and CMV-seronegative. Both conserved end residues are part of each CDR3. The D gene is left open where the match is weak. For some rows the clone size is stated as once, few or many, or as a class when expanded; others skip it.

>TRBJ2-7|TRBV28|NA|17|NA
TGTGCCAGCAGTTCACCCTATACAGGGAGAAAGTTCTACGAGCAGTACTTC
CASSSPYTGRKFYEQYF
>TRBJ2-3|TRBV11-3|TRBD1|15|NA
TGTGCCAGCAGCTCCACCGGGACAGGCACAGATACGCAGTATTTT
CASSSTGTGTDTQYF
>TRBJ1-3|TRBV5-1|NA|14|once
TGCGCCAGCAGCCTCGGACAGTCTGGAAACACCATATATTTT
CASSLGQSGNTIYF
>TRBJ1-1|TRBV4-1|NA|15|NA
TGCGCCAGCAGCCAAATAACGGCGGGGAACACTGAAGCTTTCTTT
CASSQITAGNTEAFF
>TRBJ2-7|TRBV29-1|TRBD1|12|NA
TGCAGCGTGGAGGACAGGGGCGGCGAGCAGTACTTC
CSVEDRGGEQYF
>TRBJ1-5|TRBV27|NA|14|NA
TGTGCCAGCGGCGCTACAGGGATCAATCAGCCCCAGCATTTT
CASGATGINQPQHF
>TRBJ2-4|TRBV29-1|NA|17|NA
TGCAGCGTTGGTGATCCCCGGGGGTCCATGTTTGAAAACATTCAGTACTTC
CSVGDPRGSMFENIQYF
>TRBJ1-3|TRBV7-8|NA|18|NA
TGTGCCAGCAGCTTAGCGAGGTCCCTCTCTACCTCTGGAAACACCATATATTTT
CASSLARSLSTSGNTIYF
>TRBJ1-5|TRBV5-1|NA|16|NA
TGCGCCAGCAGCTTAGAGGGAATGGTCAGCAATCAGCCCCAGCATTTT
CASSLEGMVSNQPQHF
>TRBJ1-2|TRBV6-1|NA|13|NA
TGTGCCAGCAGTGACCGGACAGTCCCTGTTGTGGCCTTC
CASSDRTVPVVAF
>TRBJ2-7|TRBV2|NA|14|NA
TGTGCCAGCAGTGAATCGACAGTTGGCTACGAGCAGTACTTC
CASSESTVGYEQYF
>TRBJ1-2|TRBV6-5|TRBD1|14|once
TGTGCCAGCACCCAACTCAGGACAGGAAGCGGCTACACCTTC
CASTQLRTGSGYTF
>TRBJ2-7|TRBV29-1|NA|14|NA
TGCAGCGTTGTTCCCCTTTCCCCCTCCTACGAGCAGTACTTC
CSVVPLSPSYEQYF
>TRBJ1-1|TRBV27|NA|13|NA
TGTGCCAGCAGTCTCAGATTTGGCACTGAAGCTTTCTTT
CASSLRFGTEAFF
>TRBJ2-3|TRBV7-9|NA|11|NA
TGTGCCAGCACTTCTACAGATACGCAGTATTTT
CASTSTDTQYF
>TRBJ1-6|TRBV10-3|NA|12|NA
TGTGCCATCAGTGACCCAGGACTACTCCTCCACTTT
CAISDPGLLLHF
>TRBJ2-1|TRBV6-1|TRBD2|13|NA
TGTGCCAGCGAGGCGGGGGAGTACAATGAGCAGTTCTTC
CASEAGEYNEQFF
>TRBJ1-4|TRBV11-2|NA|16|once
TGTGCCAGCAGCTTAATGGGGGGGATGCTCAATGAAAAACTGTTTTTT
CASSLMGGMLNEKLFF
>TRBJ2-4|TRBV25-1|NA|15|NA
TGTGCCAGCAGTTCGGAGGGGGCGCCGGGACCCATTCAGTACTTC
CASSSEGAPGPIQYF
>TRBJ1-2|TRBV7-9|NA|14|NA
TGTGCCAGCAGCTTAGTAGTAGGAGGGTTCGGCTACACCTTC
CASSLVVGGFGYTF
>TRBJ1-5|TRBV25-1|TRBD1|17|NA
TGTGCCAGCAGCGAAGGACAGGGGAAAGCCTACAATCAGCCCCAGCATTTT
CASSEGQGKAYNQPQHF
>TRBJ1-1|TRBV25-1|TRBD1|15|few
TGTGCCAGCAGTCTGTCGACAGGGGTGAACACTGAAGCTTTCTTT
CASSLSTGVNTEAFF
>TRBJ2-4|TRBV6-1|NA|13|NA
TGTGCCAGCAGTGAAGGTAGATCAAACATTCAGTACTTC
CASSEGRSNIQYF
>TRBJ2-1|TRBV4-2|TRBD2|15|NA
TGTGCCAGCAGCCAGGGACTAGCGGGGTTTGGGGAGCAGTTCTTC
CASSQGLAGFGEQFF
>TRBJ1-1|TRBV5-6|NA|16|NA
TGTGCCAGCAGCTTCCAGACGGGTCGGAAGAACACTGAAGCTTTCTTT
CASSFQTGRKNTEAFF
>TRBJ2-1|TRBV6-1|NA|12|NA
TGTGCCAGCATTCTGGGGGCCAATGAGCAGTTCTTC
CASILGANEQFF
>TRBJ2-7|TRBV25-1|TRBD1|13|NA
TGTGCCAGCAGTGATGGGACAGTGTACGAGCAGTACTTC
CASSDGTVYEQYF
>TRBJ1-5|TRBV28|TRBD1|16|NA
TGTGCCAGCAGCAGCCCGACAGGGTTTAGCAATCAGCCCCAGCATTTT
CASSSPTGFSNQPQHF
>TRBJ1-2|TRBV6-1|NA|13|NA
TGTGCCAGCAGTGATATGGGACTTGGCGGCTACACCTTC
CASSDMGLGGYTF
>TRBJ1-6|TRBV30|NA|16|NA
TGTGCCTGGAGTGTACAGGACCCTTTCTATAATTCACCCCTCCACTTT
CAWSVQDPFYNSPLHF
>TRBJ2-3|TRBV19|TRBD1|15|NA
TGTGCCAGTAGTGCACCGACAGGGGGCGCGGATACGCAGTATTTT
CASSAPTGGADTQYF